Below, one T cell receptor beta chain is given with its context. The sample is drawn from a study of control samples from healthy donors and cancer patients. TCRdb keeps only in-frame clones here, not all; method: immunoSEQ multiplex PCR. Counted here are some 120,000 clones, roughly nine tenths occurring once; the ten biggest clones make up 1% to 1.4%. Sample: PBMCs. The TCR originated in a woman between 45 and 65 years old with colorectal cancer.

CDR3 region: CSLDSSTEAFF. The CDR3 DNA is TGCAGCCTTGACAGCAGCACTGAAGCTTTCTTT. The chain employs TRBV20-1 and TRBJ1-1, with D maybe TRBD1 (5 bases). Germline-derived CDR1 and CDR2 are DFQATT and SNEGSKA (reference sequence). The CDR3 runs to 11 residues.